A selection of T cell receptor beta chains follows, all from one sample in a study of blood T cell repertoires in COVID-19. The data were produced by immunoSEQ multiplex PCR, yet TCRdb's version contains in-frame clones alone and is incomplete. The data contain about 170,000 clones, roughly 86% of them singletons. The sequenced sample was peripheral blood. The origin of the receptors is an elderly woman with COVID-19, enrolled during active disease. CDR3s include the opening cysteine and the closing phenylalanine or tryptophan. The D gene is left open where the match is weak. A clone size is listed for some rows: how often the clone was seen (once, few, many), or a class if it is expanded.

D gene | J gene | clone size | V gene | CDR3 DNA | CDR3 protein
TRBD1 | TRBJ1-1 | . | TRBV7-2 | TGTGCCAGCAGCTTACCCCGGGACAGAGTGAACACTGAAGCTTTCTTT | CASSLPRDRVNTEAFF
. | TRBJ2-1 | . | TRBV28 | TGTGCCAGCAGTTTGTACACAGGGTATAAAAAGTTCTTC | CASSLYTGYKKFF
. | TRBJ1-3 | . | TRBV4-2 | TGTGCCAGCAGCCAAGATCCAAGCGAGTCCTTTTTT | CASSQDPSESFF
TRBD2 | TRBJ2-7 | . | TRBV7-2 | TGTGCCAGCAGCTTAGGACTAGCGGGGGGATGGGTCGAGCAGTACTTC | CASSLGLAGGWVEQYF
. | TRBJ2-3 | . | TRBV2 | TGTGCCAGCAACGGGGATGGCACAGATACGCAGTATTTT | CASNGDGTDTQYF
. | TRBJ1-4 | . | TRBV25-1 | TGTGCCAGCAGGAGAAATGAAAAACTGTTTTTT | CASRRNEKLFF
TRBD2 | TRBJ2-7 | . | TRBV3-1/TRBV3-2 | TGTGCCAGTAAACTAGCGGGCTATTACGAGCAGTACTTC | CASKLAGYYEQYF
TRBD1 | TRBJ2-2 | once | TRBV14 | TGTGCCAGCAGCCAAAACAGGGGGTTTCACACCGGGGAGCTGTTTTTT | CASSQNRGFHTGELFF
. | TRBJ1-2 | . | TRBV4-2 | TGTGCCAGCAGCCAAGAAACAGGGTACTATGGCTACACCTTC | CASSQETGYYGYTF
TRBD1 | TRBJ1-2 | . | TRBV28 | TGTGCCAGCAGTTCCCCTGGGGGACAGGGGCCCTATGGCTACACCTTC | CASSSPGGQGPYGYTF
TRBD2 | TRBJ2-3 | . | TRBV9 | TGTGCCAGCAGCGTTAGCGGGAGTACAGATACGCAGTATTTT | CASSVSGSTDTQYF
TRBD1 | TRBJ2-2 | . | TRBV18 | TGTGCCAGCTCATCCCGACAGGGGGCGGACACCGGGGAGCTGTTTTTT | CASSSRQGADTGELFF
. | TRBJ2-4 | . | TRBV15 | TGTGCCACCAGCCCCACAGGGGCCAAAAACATTCAGTACTTC | CATSPTGAKNIQYF
TRBD2 | TRBJ2-1 | . | TRBV5-1 | TGCGCCAGCAGCTCTACTAGCGGGAGCAGGGGTATTGAGCAGTTCTTC | CASSSTSGSRGIEQFF
. | TRBJ1-5 | . | TRBV12-3/TRBV12-4 | TGTGCCAGCAGCACAAGGGGGAATCAGCCCCAGCATTTT | CASSTRGNQPQHF
. | TRBJ1-5 | . | TRBV11-2 | TGTGCCAGCAGCTCAGGGGATAGACAGCCCCAGCATTTT | CASSSGDRQPQHF
. | TRBJ1-1 | . | TRBV6-2/TRBV6-3 | TGTGCCAGCAGCCGGACAGCCCGCACTGAAGCTTTCTTT | CASSRTARTEAFF
TRBD1 | TRBJ2-3 | . | TRBV10-3 | TGTGCCATCAGTGAGTCGATGCCGGGACAGGGGTCAAATACGCAGTATTTT | CAISESMPGQGSNTQYF
. | TRBJ2-1 | . | TRBV5-1 | TGCGCCAGCAGCTCCGACAGGCCGAGCTCCTACAATGAGCAGTTCTTC | CASSSDRPSSYNEQFF
TRBD2 | TRBJ2-1 | . | TRBV19 | TGTGCCAGTAGCCGCACTAGCGGGGGGCCGGGTGAGCAGTTCTTC | CASSRTSGGPGEQFF
TRBD1 | TRBJ1-2 | few | TRBV2 | TGTGCCAGCAGTTCCGCGGGTGGGACAGGGTTTCACTATGGCTACACCTTC | CASSSAGGTGFHYGYTF
. | TRBJ2-7 | once | TRBV28 | TGTGCCAGCAGTAGTGTAGGGACTTCCTACGAGCAGTACTTC | CASSSVGTSYEQYF
TRBD2 | TRBJ2-7 | . | TRBV4-1 | TGCGCCAGCAGCCAAGCGGGGTGGGACTACACAACCTACGAGCAGTACTTC | CASSQAGWDYTTYEQYF
. | TRBJ1-3 | . | TRBV7-2 | TGTGCCAGCAGCTTAGACACTGGAAACACCATATATTTT | CASSLDTGNTIYF
TRBD1 | TRBJ2-5 | . | TRBV5-1 | TGCGCCAGCAGCTTGGGGGACAGGGTAGTAGAGACCCAGTACTTC | CASSLGDRVVETQYF
TRBD1 | TRBJ2-7 | . | TRBV11-2 | TGTGCCAGCAGCTTATTGGACAGGGGTTCTTACGAGCAGTACTTC | CASSLLDRGSYEQYF
. | TRBJ1-6 | . | TRBV18 | TGTGCCAGCTCACCACTTAGCGGCCAGGGCGGTTCACCCCTCCACTTT | CASSPLSGQGGSPLHF
. | TRBJ2-2 | . | TRBV7-9 | TGTGCCAGCAGAATCAGGGTGTCCGGGGAGCTGTTTTTT | CASRIRVSGELFF
. | TRBJ2-5 | . | TRBV7-9 | TGTGCCAGCAGCCCCCCGGGACTCATCATAGAGACCCAGTACTTC | CASSPPGLIIETQYF
TRBD1 | TRBJ1-3 | few | TRBV19 | TGTGCCAGTAGTATTGACAGGGTAGATGGAAACACCATATATTTT | CASSIDRVDGNTIYF
. | TRBJ1-1 | few | TRBV28 | TGTGCCAGCACCACGCAAATAGAGGCTTTCTTT | CASTTQIEAFF
TRBD1 | TRBJ2-3 | . | TRBV6-5 | TGTGCCAGCAGGGCGCCGGGACAGCGCACAGATACGCAGTATTTT | CASRAPGQRTDTQYF
. | TRBJ2-4 | once | TRBV6-4 | TGTGCCAGCAGTCCCGACGGGGCCAAAAACATTCAGTACTTC | CASSPDGAKNIQYF
. | TRBJ2-5 | . | TRBV2 | TGTGCCAGTGCCCCTGAGGAGACCCAGTACTTC | CASAPEETQYF
. | TRBJ2-4 | . | TRBV28 | TGTGCCAGCAGAGACTCACGACAGCCTGAAAACATTCAGTACTTC | CASRDSRQPENIQYF
. | TRBJ1-4 | . | TRBV5-1 | TGCGCCAGCAGCTTAACAGGTGATGAAAAACTGTTTTTT | CASSLTGDEKLFF
. | TRBJ1-3 | . | TRBV7-2 | TGTGCCAGCAGCTTAGCGCAGGTCCACTCTGGAAACACCATATATTTT | CASSLAQVHSGNTIYF
. | TRBJ1-4 | . | TRBV4-2 | TGTGCCAGCAGCCAAGGAGGGTTAAATGAAAAACTGTTTTTT | CASSQGGLNEKLFF
. | TRBJ2-3 | once | TRBV5-5 | TGTGCCAGCAGCTTTTACACAGATACGCAGTATTTT | CASSFYTDTQYF
TRBD2 | TRBJ2-5 | . | TRBV9 | TGTGCCAGCAGCGTAGGCGGGACTAGCGGGATAGAGACCCAGTACTTC | CASSVGGTSGIETQYF
. | TRBJ2-5 | . | TRBV28 | TGTGCCAGTAGCACACAGGGGGGGCAAGAGACCCAGTACTTC | CASSTQGGQETQYF
. | TRBJ1-6 | . | TRBV11-2 | TGTGCCAGCAGCCCCTTCCGGGGTTCACCCCTCCACTTT | CASSPFRGSPLHF
. | TRBJ2-1 | . | TRBV4-2 | TGTGCCAGCAGCCCGAGCGGGCGCTCCTACAATGAGCAGTTCTTC | CASSPSGRSYNEQFF
TRBD1 | TRBJ1-6 | . | TRBV7-6 | TGTGCCAGCAGCTCCGGGACAGTTACCTCCTATAATTCACCCCTCCACTTT | CASSSGTVTSYNSPLHF
TRBD1 | TRBJ2-7 | . | TRBV6-5 | TGTGCCAGCAGCTGGACAGGGTCTCTCTACGAGCAGTACTTC | CASSWTGSLYEQYF
TRBD2 | TRBJ2-1 | . | TRBV4-1 | TGCGCCAGCAGCCGGGGGCTAGCGGGGGCGGGTGAGCAGTTCTTC | CASSRGLAGAGEQFF